This T cell receptor (beta chain) was captured in a study of cytomegalovirus exposure and HLA in healthy donors. The PCR had 60 Vbeta and 13 Jbeta primers. Libraries were prepared by immunoSEQ multiplex PCR; TCRdb keeps only in-frame clonotypes and omits some of them. The table includes about 59,000 clones, roughly 80% detected once. The sequencing sample was made of PBMCs. The clonotype originates from a woman aged 40 to 55 in good health and CMV-seronegative.

The CDR3 nucleotides read TGTGCCTGGGGGGACTCGGGAGAGACCCAGTACTTC. It yields the protein CAWGDSGETQYF. V and J are TRBV30 and TRBJ2-5, with D possibly matching TRBD2 (6 bases). V was clipped by 5 bases and J by 4 bases, with 11 bases between them. Germline V gene data show CDR1 as GTSNPN and CDR2 as SVGIG (reference sequence). The CDR3 runs 12 residues.